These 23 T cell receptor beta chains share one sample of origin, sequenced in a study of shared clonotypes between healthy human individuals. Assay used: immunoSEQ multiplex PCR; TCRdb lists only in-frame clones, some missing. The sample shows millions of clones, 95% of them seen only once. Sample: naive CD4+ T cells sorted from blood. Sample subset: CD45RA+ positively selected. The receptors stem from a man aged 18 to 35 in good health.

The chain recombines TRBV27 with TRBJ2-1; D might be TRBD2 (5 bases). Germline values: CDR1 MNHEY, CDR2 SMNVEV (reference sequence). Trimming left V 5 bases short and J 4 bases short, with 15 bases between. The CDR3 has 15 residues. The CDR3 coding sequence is TGTGCCAGCAGTCCTAGTACGGGAAAATACAATGAGCAGTTCTTC. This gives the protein CASSPSTGKYNEQFF.

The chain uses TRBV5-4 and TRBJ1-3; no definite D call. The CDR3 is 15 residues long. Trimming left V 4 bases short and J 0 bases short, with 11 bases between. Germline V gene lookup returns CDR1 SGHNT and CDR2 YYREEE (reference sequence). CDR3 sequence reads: CASSLGESSGNTIYF. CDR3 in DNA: TGTGCCAGCAGCCTCGGGGAGAGCTCTGGAAACACCATATATTTT.

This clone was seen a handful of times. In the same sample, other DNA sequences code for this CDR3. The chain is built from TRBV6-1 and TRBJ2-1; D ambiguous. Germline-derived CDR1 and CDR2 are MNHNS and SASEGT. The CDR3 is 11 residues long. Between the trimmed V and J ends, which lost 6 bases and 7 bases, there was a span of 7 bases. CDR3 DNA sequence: TGTGCCAGCAGCTTTTTAAATGAGCAGTTCTTC. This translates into CASSFLNEQFF.

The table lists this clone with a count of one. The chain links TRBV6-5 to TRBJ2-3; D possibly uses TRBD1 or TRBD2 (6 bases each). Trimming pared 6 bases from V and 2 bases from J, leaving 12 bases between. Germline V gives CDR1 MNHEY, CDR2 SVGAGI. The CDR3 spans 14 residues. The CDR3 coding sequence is TGTGCCAGCAGAAGGGGGGCACACACAGATACGCAGTATTTT. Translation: CASRRGAHTDTQYF.

CDR3 region: CASGKGRENQPQHF. The CDR3 region has the DNA TGTGCCAGCGGGAAGGGGAGGGAGAATCAGCCCCAGCATTTT. The gene calls are TRBV18 and TRBJ1-5, with D tentatively TRBD1 (5 bases). Trimming cost V 8 bases and J 4 bases, with 15 bases left between them. The germline V gene has CDR1 KGHSH and CDR2 LQKENI. This CDR3 is 14 amino acids long.

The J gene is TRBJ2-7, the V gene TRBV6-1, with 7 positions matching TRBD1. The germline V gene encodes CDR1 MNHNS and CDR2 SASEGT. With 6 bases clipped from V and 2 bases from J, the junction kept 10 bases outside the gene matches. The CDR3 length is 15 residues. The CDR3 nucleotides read TGTGCCAGCAGAAAACAGGGGTCGGCTACCTACGAGCAGTACTTC. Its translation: CASRKQGSATYEQYF.

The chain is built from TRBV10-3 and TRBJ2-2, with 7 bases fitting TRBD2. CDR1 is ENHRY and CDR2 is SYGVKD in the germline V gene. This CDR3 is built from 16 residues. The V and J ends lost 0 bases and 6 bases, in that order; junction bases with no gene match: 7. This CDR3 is CAISESAGESPGELFF. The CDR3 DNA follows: TGTGCCATCAGTGAGTCGGCGGGAGAGAGCCCCGGGGAGCTGTTTTTT.

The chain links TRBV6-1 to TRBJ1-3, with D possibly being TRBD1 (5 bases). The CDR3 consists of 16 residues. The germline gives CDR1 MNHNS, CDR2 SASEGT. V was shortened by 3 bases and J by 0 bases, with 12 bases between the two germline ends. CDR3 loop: CASSEHRISSGNTIYF. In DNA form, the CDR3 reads TGTGCCAGCAGTGAGCACAGGATCTCCTCTGGAAACACCATATATTTT.

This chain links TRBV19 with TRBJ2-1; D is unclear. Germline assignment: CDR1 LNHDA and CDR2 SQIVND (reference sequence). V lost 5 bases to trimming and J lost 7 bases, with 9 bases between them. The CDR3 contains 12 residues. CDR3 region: CASSSTRNEQFF. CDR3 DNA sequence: TGTGCCAGTAGTTCGACTCGTAATGAGCAGTTCTTC. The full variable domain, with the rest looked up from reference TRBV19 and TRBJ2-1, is DGGITQSPKYLFRKEGQNVTLSCEQNLNHDAMYWYRQDPGQGLRLIYYSQIVNDFQKGDIAEGYSVSREKKESFPLTVTSAQKNPTAFYLCASSSTRNEQFFGPGTRLTVL.

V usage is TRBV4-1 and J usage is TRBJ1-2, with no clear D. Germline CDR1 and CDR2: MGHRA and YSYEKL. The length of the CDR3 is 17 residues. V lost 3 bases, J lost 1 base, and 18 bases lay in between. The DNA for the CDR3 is TGCGCCAGCAGCCACCCAAACCTCTCGACGGTTAACTATGGCTACACCTTC. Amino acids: CASSHPNLSTVNYGYTF.

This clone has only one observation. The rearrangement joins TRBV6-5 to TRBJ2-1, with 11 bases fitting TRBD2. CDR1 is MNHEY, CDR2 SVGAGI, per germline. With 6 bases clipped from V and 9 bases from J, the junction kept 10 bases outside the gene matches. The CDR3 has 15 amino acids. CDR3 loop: CASSGLAGGVSEQFF. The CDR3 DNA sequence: TGTGCCAGCAGCGGTCTAGCGGGGGGAGTTTCTGAGCAGTTCTTC.

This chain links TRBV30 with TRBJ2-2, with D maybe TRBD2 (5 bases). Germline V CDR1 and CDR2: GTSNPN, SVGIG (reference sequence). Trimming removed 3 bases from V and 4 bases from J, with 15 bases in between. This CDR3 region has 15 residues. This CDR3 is CAWRGKLEGTGELFF. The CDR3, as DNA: TGTGCCTGGAGGGGAAAACTAGAGGGCACCGGGGAGCTGTTTTTT.

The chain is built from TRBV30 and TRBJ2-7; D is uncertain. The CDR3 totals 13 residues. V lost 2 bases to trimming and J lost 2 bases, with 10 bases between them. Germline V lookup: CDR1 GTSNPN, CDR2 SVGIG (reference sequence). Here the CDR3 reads CAWSKDAPYEQYF. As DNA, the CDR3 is TGTGCCTGGAGTAAGGACGCCCCCTACGAGCAGTACTTC.

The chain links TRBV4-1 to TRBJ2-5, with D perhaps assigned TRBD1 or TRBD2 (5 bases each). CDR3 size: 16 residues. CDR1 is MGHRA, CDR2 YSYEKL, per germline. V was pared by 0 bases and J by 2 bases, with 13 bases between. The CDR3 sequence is CASSQERGRSQETQYF. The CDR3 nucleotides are TGCGCCAGCAGCCAAGAGAGGGGCAGGAGTCAAGAGACCCAGTACTTC.

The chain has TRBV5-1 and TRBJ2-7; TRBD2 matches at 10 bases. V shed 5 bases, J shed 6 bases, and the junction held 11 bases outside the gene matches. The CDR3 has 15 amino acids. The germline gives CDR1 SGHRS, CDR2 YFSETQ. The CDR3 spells CASSWSSGSNLEQYF. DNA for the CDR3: TGCGCCAGCAGTTGGTCTAGCGGGAGCAATCTCGAGCAGTACTTC. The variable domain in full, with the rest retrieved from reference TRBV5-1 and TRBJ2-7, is KAGVTQTPRYLIKTRGQQVTLSCSPISGHRSVSWYQQTPGQGLQFLFEYFSETQRNKGNFPGRFSGRQFSNSRSEMNVSTLELGDSALYLCASSWSSGSNLEQYFGPGTRLTVT.

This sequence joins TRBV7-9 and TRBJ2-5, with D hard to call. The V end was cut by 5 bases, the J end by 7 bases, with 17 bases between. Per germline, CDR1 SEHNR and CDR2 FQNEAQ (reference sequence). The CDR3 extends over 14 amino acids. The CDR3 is CASSHALGSGTQYF. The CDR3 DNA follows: TGTGCCAGCAGCCATGCATTGGGGTCAGGGACCCAGTACTTC.

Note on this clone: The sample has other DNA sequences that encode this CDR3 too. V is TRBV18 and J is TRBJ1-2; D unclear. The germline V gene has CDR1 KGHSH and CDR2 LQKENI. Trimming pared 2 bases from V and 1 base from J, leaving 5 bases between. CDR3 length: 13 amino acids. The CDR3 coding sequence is TGTGCCAGCTCACCAGAGGGTAACTATGGCTACACCTTC. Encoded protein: CASSPEGNYGYTF.

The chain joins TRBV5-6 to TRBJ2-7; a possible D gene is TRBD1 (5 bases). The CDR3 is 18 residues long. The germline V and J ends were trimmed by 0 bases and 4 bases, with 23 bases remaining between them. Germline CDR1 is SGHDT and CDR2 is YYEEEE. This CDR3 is CASSLAQVSVLIQYEQYF. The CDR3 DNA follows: TGTGCCAGCAGCTTGGCACAGGTAAGCGTACTGATACAATACGAGCAGTACTTC.

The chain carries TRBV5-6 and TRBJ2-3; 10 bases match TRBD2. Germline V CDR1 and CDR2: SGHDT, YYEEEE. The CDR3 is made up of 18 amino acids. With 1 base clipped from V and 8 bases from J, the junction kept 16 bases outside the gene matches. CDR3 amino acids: CASSLYLRSGGPGGTQYF. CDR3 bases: TGTGCCAGCAGCTTGTATCTACGTAGCGGGGGGCCCGGAGGTACGCAGTATTTT.

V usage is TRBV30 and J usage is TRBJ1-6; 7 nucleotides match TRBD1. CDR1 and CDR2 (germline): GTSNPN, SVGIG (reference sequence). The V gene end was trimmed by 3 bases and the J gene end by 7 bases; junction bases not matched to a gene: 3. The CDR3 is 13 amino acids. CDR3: CAWRVQGNSPLHF. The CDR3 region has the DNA TGTGCCTGGAGAGTACAGGGGAATTCACCCCTCCACTTT.

As DNA, the CDR3 is TGCGCCAGCAGCCAACGGACTAGCGGGGGGCACCAAGAGACCCAGTACTTC. It specifies CASSQRTSGGHQETQYF. The chain uses TRBV4-1 and TRBJ2-5; 14 bases are shared with TRBD2. With 2 bases clipped from V and 0 bases from J, the junction kept 2 bases outside the gene matches. The CDR3 spans 17 residues. CDR1 is MGHRA, CDR2 YSYEKL, per germline.

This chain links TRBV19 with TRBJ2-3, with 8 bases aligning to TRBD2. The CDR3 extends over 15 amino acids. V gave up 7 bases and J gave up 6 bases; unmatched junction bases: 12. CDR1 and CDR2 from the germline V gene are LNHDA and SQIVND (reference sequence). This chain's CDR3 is CASMGSGSPSDTQYF. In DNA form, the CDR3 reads TGTGCCAGTATGGGGAGCGGGAGCCCCTCGGATACGCAGTATTTT.

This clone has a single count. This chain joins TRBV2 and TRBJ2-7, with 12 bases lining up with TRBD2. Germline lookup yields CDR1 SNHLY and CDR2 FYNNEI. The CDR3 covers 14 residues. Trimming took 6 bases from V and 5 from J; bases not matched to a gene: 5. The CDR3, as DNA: TGTGCCAGCAGACGGACTAGCGGGATCAACGAGCAGTACTTC. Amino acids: CASRRTSGINEQYF.